One and the same sample provided the 31 T cell receptor beta chains below, sequenced in a study of blood T cells in healthy people across ages. It was with a sample-barcoded 5' primer and a J-beta primer mix that a second PCR of about 7 to 12 cycles was run. Via MiXCR, TCRdb re-called the 5' RACE reads, giving one row per CDR3 protein. This table has over 700,000 distinct CDR3 sequences, roughly 25% appearing once. This sample also appeared in a second study, on T cells of mothers and their children.

What was sequenced was blood. All receptors come from a boy under 18 in good health.

This sequence joins TRBV11-2 and TRBJ1-4; D is uncertain. This CDR3 is 16 amino acids long. Germline V gene data show CDR1 as SGHAT and CDR2 as FQNNGV. Trimming shortened V by 3 bases and J by 7 bases, and 18 bases separated the two germline ends. The CDR3 region is CASSFRSRTLGEKLFF. CDR3 DNA sequence: TGTGCCAGCAGCTTCCGGAGCCGAACCCTGGGTGAAAAACTGTTTTTT.

This chain joins TRBV6-5 and TRBJ2-1; 9 bases fit TRBD2. The CDR3 runs 12 residues. From germline, CDR1 is MNHEY and CDR2 SVGAGI. V trimming: 2 bases; J trimming: 10 bases; junction bases outside the gene matches: 0. CDR3 loop: CASSYGLAEQFF. The CDR3 region has the DNA TGTGCCAGCAGTTACGGACTAGCGGAGCAGTTCTTC.

This chain uses TRBV12-3 or TRBV12-4 with TRBJ2-7, with 11 bases fitting TRBD2. The CDR3 covers 15 residues. After removal of 4 bases from V and 3 bases from J, the junction contained 5 bases not matched to a gene. CDR3 sequence reads: CASSSTSGKVYEQYF. CDR3 coding DNA: TGTGCCAGCAGTTCGACTAGCGGGAAGGTCTACGAGCAGTACTTC.

In this sample, this clonotype turned up a few times. The V call is TRBV5-1, the J call TRBJ2-4, with 7 bases aligning to TRBD1. This CDR3 contains 13 residues. Germline CDR1 SGHRS, CDR2 YFSETQ. V trimming: 4 bases; J trimming: 5 bases; junction bases outside the gene matches: 3. The CDR3 spells CASSQGQQNIQYF. The CDR3 DNA reads TGCGCCAGCAGCCAGGGACAGCAAAACATTCAGTACTTC.

The chain combines TRBV7-2 with TRBJ2-1; D is unresolved. The J call may be wrong; the DNA end is better matched by TRBJ2-7. Germline loops: CDR1 SGHTA, CDR2 FQGNSA. This CDR3 spans 14 amino acids. The CDR3 DNA sequence: TGTGCCAGCAGCTTAGGGTCTACGGGCTACGAGCAGTACTTC. Translating it yields CASSLGSTGYEQYF.

The chain employs TRBV11-2 and TRBJ2-5; the D gene is possibly TRBD1 (5 bases). The CDR3 covers 16 residues. V was trimmed by 2 bases and J by 1 base, leaving 14 bases between them. Germline CDR1 reads SGHAT; CDR2 reads FQNNGV. The CDR3 loop is CASSLSPLTGQETQYF. DNA for the CDR3: TGTGCCAGCAGCTTATCACCCCTAACAGGCCAAGAGACCCAGTACTTC.

V and J are TRBV5-1 and TRBJ2-7; TRBD2 might be the D (5 bases). This CDR3 has 13 amino acids. CDR1 and CDR2 from the germline V gene are SGHRS and YFSETQ. V was pared by 5 bases and J by 7 bases, with 16 bases between. This CDR3 reads CASSSAKGEEQYF. The CDR3 DNA reads TGCGCCAGCAGTTCGGCGAAGGGAGAGGAGCAGTACTTC. Full variable domain (missing parts from reference TRBV5-1 and TRBJ2-7): KAGVTQTPRYLIKTRGQQVTLSCSPISGHRSVSWYQQTPGQGLQFLFEYFSETQRNKGNFPGRFSGRQFSNSRSEMNVSTLELGDSALYLCASSSAKGEEQYFGPGTRLTVT.

V and J are TRBV5-1 and TRBJ2-2, with 7 bases lining up with TRBD1. CDR3 length equals 15 residues. V lost 4 bases to trimming and J lost 2 bases; unmatched junction nucleotides: 5. Germline assignment: CDR1 SGHRS and CDR2 YFSETQ. The DNA for the CDR3 is TGCGCCAGCAGCGTGGGACAGAGTAACACCGGGGAGCTGTTTTTT. Amino acid sequence: CASSVGQSNTGELFF. Filled out from reference TRBV5-1 and TRBJ2-2, the complete variable domain reads KAGVTQTPRYLIKTRGQQVTLSCSPISGHRSVSWYQQTPGQGLQFLFEYFSETQRNKGNFPGRFSGRQFSNSRSEMNVSTLELGDSALYLCASSVGQSNTGELFFGEGSRLTVL.

V is TRBV6-1 and J is TRBJ2-5; 8 bases fit TRBD2. Per germline, CDR1 MNHNS and CDR2 SASEGT. Germline trimming cut 0 bases from V and 1 base from J; bases unmatched to any gene: 4. This CDR3 region has 16 residues. The CDR3 sequence: CASSEATGGLQETQYF. The CDR3 region has the DNA TGTGCCAGCAGTGAAGCGACGGGGGGGCTCCAAGAGACCCAGTACTTC.

J is TRBJ1-3 and V is TRBV20-1; 10 bases align to TRBD1. The V gene's germline CDR1 is DFQATT and CDR2 SNEGSKA (reference sequence). Trimming at V came to 6 bases and at J to 4 bases, leaving 12 bases not matched to a gene. The CDR3 runs 16 residues. CDR3 sequence: CSADYRDRGDGNTIYF. The CDR3 bases are TGCAGTGCGGATTACCGGGACAGGGGAGACGGAAACACCATATATTTT.

With respect to this clonotype: The junction departs from germline at one end; a sequencing error may be responsible. The chain combines TRBV7-7 with TRBJ2-1, with TRBD2 identical over 10 bases. The CDR3 sequence is 15 residues long. Germline CDR1 SSHAT, CDR2 FNYEAQ (reference sequence). CDR3: CASSLASGRNNEQFF. The CDR3 DNA sequence: TGTGCTAGCAGCTTGGCTAGCGGGAGAAACAATGAGCAGTTCTTC.

V is TRBV10-3 and J is TRBJ2-3, with TRBD1 as a possible D gene (6 bases). Germline CDR1 reads ENHRY; CDR2 reads SYGVKD. Trimming took off 10 bases at V and 4 bases at J, with 18 bases between the two ends. CDR3 size: 14 residues. The CDR3 protein is CATAGRQDPDTQYF. As DNA, the CDR3 is TGTGCCACCGCTGGACGACAGGACCCAGATACGCAGTATTTT.

The gene calls are TRBV2 and TRBJ1-2; no clear D. Germline CDR1 and CDR2: SNHLY and FYNNEI. The CDR3 runs to 14 residues. Trimming shortened V by 9 bases and J by 4 bases, and 18 bases separated the two germline ends. CDR3 amino acids: CASGKEVFRYGYTF. As DNA, the CDR3 is TGTGCCAGTGGAAAGGAGGTGTTTCGCTATGGCTACACCTTC.

V is TRBV27 and J is TRBJ2-5, with TRBD2 matching over 8 bases. With V trimmed by 2 bases and J by 5 bases, 7 bases remained unmatched. Germline V gene sequence: CDR1 MNHEY, CDR2 SMNVEV (reference sequence). This CDR3 region has 15 residues. The CDR3 sequence: CASSLSSGKVETQYF. The CDR3 DNA is TGTGCCAGCAGTTTAAGTAGCGGGAAGGTTGAGACCCAGTACTTC.

This clonotype was found a few times. V usage is TRBV12-3 or TRBV12-4 and J usage is TRBJ1-2; D uncertain. V was cut by 6 bases and J by 4 bases, with 9 bases left in between. There are 12 residues in the CDR3. The CDR3 DNA reads TGTGCCAGCAGGAGTGGCCGCTATGGCTACACCTTC. It is translated as CASRSGRYGYTF.

This clonotype has a handful of counts. This rearrangement joins TRBV4-2 to TRBJ1-2; 11 bases fit TRBD1. V dropped 3 bases and J dropped 4; count of bases not matched to a gene: 4. The germline gives CDR1 LGHNA, CDR2 YNFKEQ. The CDR3 is made up of 15 amino acids. The CDR3 sequence: CASSQPGTGGYGYTF. The CDR3 DNA reads TGTGCCAGCAGCCAGCCCGGGACAGGGGGCTATGGCTACACCTTC.

There are a few counts of this clonotype. The chain couples TRBV29-1 to TRBJ2-7, with TRBD2 matching 10 bases. The V segment lost 7 bases and the J segment 2 bases; nucleotides outside the gene matches: 5. CDR1 is SQVTM, CDR2 ANQGSEA, per germline. The CDR3 consists of 13 residues. CDR3 DNA: TGCAGCGCCGTGCTAGCGGGAGCCTACGAGCAGTACTTC. This gives the protein CSAVLAGAYEQYF.

This clonotype was observed a few times. This chain uses TRBV3-1 with TRBJ1-4; no firm D call. Germline-derived CDR1 and CDR2 are LGHDT and YNNKEL (reference sequence). Trimming removed 0 bases at V and 8 bases at J, with 13 bases between. This CDR3 is built from 15 residues. In DNA, the CDR3 is TGTGCCAGCAGCCAAGATAAGGGTCTGAGGGAAAAACTGTTTTTT. Protein product: CASSQDKGLREKLFF.

This clonotype appeared a few times. Its ends do not fully match the called genes, so a read error is possible. V is TRBV5-6 and J is TRBJ2-5, with a tentative D call TRBD2 (5 bases). The CDR3 loop spans 14 amino acids. From germline, CDR1 is SGHDT and CDR2 YYEEEE. The CDR3 coding sequence is TGTGCCAGCAGCTCCGTAGGCCTGGCCGGAGGAAGGGACTTC. Protein: CASSSVGLAGGRDF.

This clonotype has just a few counts. The chain combines TRBV20-1 with TRBJ1-5, with TRBD1 as a possible D gene (6 bases). The CDR3 extends over 17 amino acids. The ends were cut back, 1 base at V and 0 bases at J, with 16 bases in the middle. Germline-derived CDR1 and CDR2 are DFQATT and SNEGSKA (reference sequence). The CDR3 DNA reads as TGCAGTGCTAGAGGTCTTACGACAGGTTATAGCAATCAGCCCCAGCATTTT. Translating gives CSARGLTTGYSNQPQHF.

V is TRBV12-3 or TRBV12-4 and J is TRBJ2-1; D gene ambiguous. Trimming took off 3 bases at V and 6 bases at J, with 12 bases between the two ends. The CDR3 is made up of 14 amino acids. This chain's CDR3 is CASSLAGLFNEQFF. CDR3 DNA sequence: TGTGCCAGCAGTTTGGCCGGGCTTTTCAATGAGCAGTTCTTC.

In the case of this clonotype: At one end the junction does not follow the germline gene, possibly because of a read error. The chain uses TRBV13 and TRBJ2-5, with a tentative D call TRBD1 (6 bases). This CDR3 region has 14 residues. The V gene's germline CDR1 is PRHDT and CDR2 FYEKMQ (reference sequence). In DNA form, the CDR3 reads TGTGCCAGCAGCCTAGGACAGCAACAAGAGACCCAGTACTTC. Amino acids: CASSLGQQQETQYF. The full variable domain, completed using reference TRBV13 and TRBJ2-5, is AAGVIQSPRHLIKEKRETATLKCYPIPRHDTVYWYQQGPGQDPQFLISFYEKMQSDKGSIPDRFSAQQFSDYHSELNMSSLELGDSALYFCASSLGQQQETQYFGPGTRLLVL.

This clonotype was detected ten times or more. This chain uses TRBV7-3 with TRBJ2-3; D may correspond to TRBD1 or TRBD2 (6 bases each). The V and J ends lost 5 bases and 3 bases respectively, with 9 bases between them. The CDR3 runs 13 residues. CDR1 SGHTA and CDR2 FQGTGA come from the germline V gene. The chain's CDR3 is CASSQGGTDTQYF. CDR3 bases: TGTGCCAGCAGCCAAGGGGGGACAGATACGCAGTATTTT.

This clonotype was detected only once. The CDR3 end shows no conserved phenylalanine or tryptophan, and so a read error is likely. The V gene is TRBV12-3 or TRBV12-4, the J gene TRBJ2-3; TRBD2 aligns across 13 bases. CDR3 length equals 16 residues. The CDR3 DNA is TGTGCCAGCAGTTGGGGGACTAGCGGGATAGCAGATGCGCAGTATTCT. It translates to CASSWGTSGIADAQYS.

For the CDR3, the DNA is TGCAGCGTTGACGGTGTCGGGGGGTATCTCTCCTACGAGCAGTACTTC. Translated, it gives CSVDGVGGYLSYEQYF. This chain links TRBV29-1 with TRBJ2-7, with 7 bases lining up with TRBD2. After removal of 3 bases from V and 0 bases from J, the junction contained 11 bases not matched to a gene. The CDR3 is made up of 16 amino acids. The germline V gene encodes CDR1 SQVTM and CDR2 ANQGSEA.

The rearrangement uses TRBV6-5 and TRBJ1-6; a possible D gene is TRBD1 (6 bases). The germline V gene has CDR1 MNHEY and CDR2 SVGAGI. Between the trimmed V and J ends, which lost 2 bases and 9 bases, there was a span of 11 bases. The CDR3 covers 14 residues. The CDR3 protein is CASSYRGQLSPLHF. The CDR3 DNA is TGTGCCAGCAGTTACCGAGGACAGCTTTCACCCCTCCACTTT.

The chain uses TRBV6-2 or TRBV6-3 and TRBJ2-7; 8 bases line up with TRBD2. The junction had 11 bases not matched to a gene; V was cut back by 10 bases and J by 3 bases. The CDR3 is made up of 14 amino acids. Germline V gives CDR1 MNHEY, CDR2 SVGEGT. The CDR3 DNA sequence: TGTGCCACCTCGGGGGGGCCATTCGACTACGAGCAGTACTTC. Translated, it gives CATSGGPFDYEQYF.

V is TRBV6-2 or TRBV6-3 and J is TRBJ2-5, with D perhaps TRBD2 (5 bases). The J call may not be correct, given that the DNA end is closer to TRBJ2-7. CDR1 MNHEY and CDR2 SVGEGT come from the germline V gene. The CDR3 totals 14 residues. CDR3 sequence reads: CASRQKGDSYEQYF. The CDR3 nucleotides are TGTGCCAGCAGACAAAAGGGAGACTCCTACGAGCAGTACTTC.

This clonotype was observed a few times. The V and J genes are TRBV7-2 and TRBJ2-1; 8 bases align to TRBD2. The V gene's germline CDR1 is SGHTA and CDR2 FQGNSA. V gave up 1 base and J gave up 6 bases; unmatched junction bases: 11. This CDR3 contains 17 residues. CDR3 residues: CASSLEPYSGSFNEQFF. The CDR3 bases are TGTGCCAGCAGCTTAGAACCTTACAGCGGGAGTTTCAATGAGCAGTTCTTC.

The V and J genes are TRBV13 and TRBJ1-5, with D possibly TRBD1 on 5 matching bases. V lost 5 bases, J lost 5 bases, and 16 bases lay in between. Germline loops: CDR1 PRHDT, CDR2 FYEKMQ (reference sequence). The CDR3 extends over 15 amino acids. CDR3: CASSTRDRPDQPQHF. The DNA for the CDR3 is TGTGCCAGCAGCACCCGGGACCGCCCAGATCAGCCCCAGCATTTT. The whole variable domain, filled in from reference TRBV13 and TRBJ1-5, reads AAGVIQSPRHLIKEKRETATLKCYPIPRHDTVYWYQQGPGQDPQFLISFYEKMQSDKGSIPDRFSAQQFSDYHSELNMSSLELGDSALYFCASSTRDRPDQPQHFGDGTRLSIL.

In its sample, this clonotype was seen many times. V gene TRBV27 combines with J gene TRBJ1-5; a possible D gene is TRBD1 (5 bases). The CDR3 has 13 residues. Germline V gene lookup returns CDR1 MNHEY and CDR2 SMNVEV (reference sequence). The V end lost 0 bases, the J end lost 5 bases, and 5 bases lay between the germline ends. CDR3 protein: CASSLSRDQPQHF. CDR3 sequence (DNA): TGTGCCAGCAGTTTATCCAGGGATCAGCCCCAGCATTTT.